This T cell receptor beta chain was retrieved from a study of a mutant IDH1 vaccine in newly diagnosed glioma. Overall study context: Vaccination was launched 4-6 weeks after radiotherapy alone, or with temozolomide cycles.

Only one count was recorded for this clone. The antigen remains undetermined. Specified time point: week 5, during vaccination. A 20-mer mutant IDH1 peptide at 300 ug was injected subcutaneously with topical imiquimod. Here immunoSEQ multiplex PCR was the method, and the copy in TCRdb shows in-frame clones only, minus some. The sample gives over 45,000 clones, about 86% of which show up once; 7.4% is in the top ten. Germline CDR1 is SGHAT and CDR2 is FQNNGV. The CDR3 runs 14 residues. Trimming stripped 0 bases from V and 4 bases from J, with 6 bases between. The sequencing used PBMCs, collected from a glioma patient whose treatment included an IDH1 peptide vaccine. The origin of this receptor is a woman aged 50 to 60 with glioma. The chain combines TRBV11-2 with TRBJ1-4; D unclear. The CDR3 sequence: CASSLDRHNEKLFF. DNA of the CDR3: TGTGCCAGCAGCTTAGATCGTCATAATGAAAAACTGTTTTTT.